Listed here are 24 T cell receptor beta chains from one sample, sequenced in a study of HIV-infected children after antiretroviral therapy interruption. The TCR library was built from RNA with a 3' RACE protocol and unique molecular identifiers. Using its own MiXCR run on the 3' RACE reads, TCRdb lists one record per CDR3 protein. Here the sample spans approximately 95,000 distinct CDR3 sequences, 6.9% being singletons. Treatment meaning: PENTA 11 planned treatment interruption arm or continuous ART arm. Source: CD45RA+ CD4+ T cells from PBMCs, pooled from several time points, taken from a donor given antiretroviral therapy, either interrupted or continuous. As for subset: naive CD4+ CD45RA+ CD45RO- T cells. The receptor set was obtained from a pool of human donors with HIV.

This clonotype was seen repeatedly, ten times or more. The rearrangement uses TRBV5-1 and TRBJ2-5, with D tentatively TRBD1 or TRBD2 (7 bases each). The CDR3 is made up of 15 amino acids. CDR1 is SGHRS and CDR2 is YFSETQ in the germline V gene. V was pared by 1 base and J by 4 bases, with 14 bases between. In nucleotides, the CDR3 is TGCGCCAGCAGCTTGACAGGGGAGGGTCGAGAGACCCAGTACTTC. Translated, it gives CASSLTGEGRETQYF.

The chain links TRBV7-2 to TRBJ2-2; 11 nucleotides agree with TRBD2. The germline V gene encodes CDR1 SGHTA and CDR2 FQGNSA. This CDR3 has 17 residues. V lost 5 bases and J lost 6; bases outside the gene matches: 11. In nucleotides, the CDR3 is TGTGCCAGCAGCGCCGCGGGCATAGCGGGGGGGCCCGGGGAGCTGTTTTTT. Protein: CASSAAGIAGGPGELFF.

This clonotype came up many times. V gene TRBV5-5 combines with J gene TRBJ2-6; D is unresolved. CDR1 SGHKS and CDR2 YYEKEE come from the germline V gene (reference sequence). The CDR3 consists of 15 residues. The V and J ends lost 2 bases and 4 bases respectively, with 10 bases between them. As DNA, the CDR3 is TGTGCCAGCAGCTTTCTGACGAGGGGGGCCAACGTCCTGACTTTC. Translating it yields CASSFLTRGANVLTF. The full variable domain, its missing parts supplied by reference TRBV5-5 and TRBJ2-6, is DAGVTQSPTHLIKTRGQQVTLRCSPISGHKSVSWYQQVLGQGPQFIFQYYEKEERGRGNFPDRFSARQFPNYSSELNVNALLLGDSALYLCASSFLTRGANVLTFGAGSRLTVL.

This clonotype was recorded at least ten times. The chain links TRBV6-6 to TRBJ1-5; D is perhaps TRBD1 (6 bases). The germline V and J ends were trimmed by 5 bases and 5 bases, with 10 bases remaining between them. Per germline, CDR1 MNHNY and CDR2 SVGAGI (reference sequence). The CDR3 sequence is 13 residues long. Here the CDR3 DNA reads TGTGCCAGCAGTACCCCAGGGGATCAGCCCCAGCATTTT. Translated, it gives CASSTPGDQPQHF.

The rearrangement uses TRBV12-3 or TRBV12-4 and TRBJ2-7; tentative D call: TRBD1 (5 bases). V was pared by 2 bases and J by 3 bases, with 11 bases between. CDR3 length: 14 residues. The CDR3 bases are TGTGCCAGCAGTTTACAGGACACCCGCTACGAGCAGTACTTC. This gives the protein CASSLQDTRYEQYF.

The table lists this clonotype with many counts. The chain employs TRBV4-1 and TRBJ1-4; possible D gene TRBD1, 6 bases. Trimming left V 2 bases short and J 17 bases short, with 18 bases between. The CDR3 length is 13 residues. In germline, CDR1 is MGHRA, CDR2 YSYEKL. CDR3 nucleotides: TGCGCCAGCAGCCAAACAGGGCTGAGGTCTCTTTTTTTT. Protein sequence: CASSQTGLRSLFF.

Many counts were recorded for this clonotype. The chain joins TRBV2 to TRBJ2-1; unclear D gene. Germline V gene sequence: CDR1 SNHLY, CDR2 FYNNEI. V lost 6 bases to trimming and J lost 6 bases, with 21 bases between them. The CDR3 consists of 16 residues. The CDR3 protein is CASRNDGIFKGNEQFF. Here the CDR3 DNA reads TGTGCCAGCAGAAACGACGGAATCTTTAAGGGCAATGAGCAGTTCTTC.

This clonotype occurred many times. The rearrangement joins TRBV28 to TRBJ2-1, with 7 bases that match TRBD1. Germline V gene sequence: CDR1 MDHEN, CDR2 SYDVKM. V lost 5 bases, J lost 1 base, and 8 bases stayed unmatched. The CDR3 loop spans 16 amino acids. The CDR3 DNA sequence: TGTGCCAGCAGTCCGAACCGGGACAGTTCCTACAATGAGCAGTTCTTC. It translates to CASSPNRDSSYNEQFF.

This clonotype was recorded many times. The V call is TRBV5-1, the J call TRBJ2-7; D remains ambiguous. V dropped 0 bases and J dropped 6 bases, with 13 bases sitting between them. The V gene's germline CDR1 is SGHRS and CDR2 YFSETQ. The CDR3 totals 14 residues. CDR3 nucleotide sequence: TGCGCCAGCAGCTTGGGTACGACGGCCGGCGAGCAGTACTTC. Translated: CASSLGTTAGEQYF.

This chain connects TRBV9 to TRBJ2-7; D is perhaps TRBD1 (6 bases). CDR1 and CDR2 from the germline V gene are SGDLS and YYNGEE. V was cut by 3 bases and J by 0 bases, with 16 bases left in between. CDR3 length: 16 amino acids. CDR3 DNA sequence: TGTGCCAGCAGCGCTTTGTCAGGGGATCCCTCCTACGAGCAGTACTTC. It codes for CASSALSGDPSYEQYF.

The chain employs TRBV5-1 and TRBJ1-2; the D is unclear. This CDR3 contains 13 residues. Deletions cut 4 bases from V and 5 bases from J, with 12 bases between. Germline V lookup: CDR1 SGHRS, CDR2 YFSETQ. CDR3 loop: CASSRLLEYGYTF. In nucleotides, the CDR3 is TGCGCCAGCAGCCGGTTACTGGAATATGGCTACACCTTC.

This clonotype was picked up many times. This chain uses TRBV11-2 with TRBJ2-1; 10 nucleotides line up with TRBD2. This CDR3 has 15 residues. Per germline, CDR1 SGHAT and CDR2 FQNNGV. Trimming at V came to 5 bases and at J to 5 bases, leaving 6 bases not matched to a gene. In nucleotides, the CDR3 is TGTGCCAGCAGCCCTACTAGCGGGACCAACAATGAGCAGTTCTTC. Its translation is CASSPTSGTNNEQFF.

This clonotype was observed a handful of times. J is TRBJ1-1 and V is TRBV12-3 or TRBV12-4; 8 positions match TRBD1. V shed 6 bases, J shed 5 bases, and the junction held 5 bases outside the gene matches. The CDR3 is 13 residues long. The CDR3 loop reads CASSVTGVTEAFF. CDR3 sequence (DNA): TGTGCCAGCAGCGTGACAGGGGTTACTGAAGCTTTCTTT.

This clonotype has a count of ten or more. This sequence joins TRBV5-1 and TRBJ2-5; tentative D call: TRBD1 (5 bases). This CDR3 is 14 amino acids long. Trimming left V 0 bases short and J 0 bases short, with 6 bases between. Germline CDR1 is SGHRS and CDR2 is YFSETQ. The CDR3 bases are TGCGCCAGCAGCTTGGTAGGGGACCAAGAGACCCAGTACTTC. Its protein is CASSLVGDQETQYF.

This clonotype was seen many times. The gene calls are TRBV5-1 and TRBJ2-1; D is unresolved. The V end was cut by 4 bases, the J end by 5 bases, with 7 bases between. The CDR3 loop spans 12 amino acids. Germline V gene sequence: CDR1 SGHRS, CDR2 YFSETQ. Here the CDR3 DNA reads TGCGCCAGCAGCCTCACTGACAATGAGCAGTTCTTC. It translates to CASSLTDNEQFF.

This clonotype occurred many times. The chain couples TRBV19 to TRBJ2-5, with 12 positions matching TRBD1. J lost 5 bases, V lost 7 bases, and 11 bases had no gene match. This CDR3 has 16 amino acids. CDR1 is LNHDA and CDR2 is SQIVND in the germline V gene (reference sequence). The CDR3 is CASTPGTGGRWETQYF. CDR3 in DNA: TGTGCCAGTACTCCCGGGACAGGGGGCCGCTGGGAGACCCAGTACTTC.

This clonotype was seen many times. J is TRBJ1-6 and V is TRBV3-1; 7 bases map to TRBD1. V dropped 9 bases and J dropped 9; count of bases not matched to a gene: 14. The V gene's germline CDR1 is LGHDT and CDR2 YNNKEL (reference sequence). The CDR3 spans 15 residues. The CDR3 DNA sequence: TGTGCCAGTAGTACCCATGACAGGGAGACTTCACCCCTCCACTTT. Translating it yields CASSTHDRETSPLHF.

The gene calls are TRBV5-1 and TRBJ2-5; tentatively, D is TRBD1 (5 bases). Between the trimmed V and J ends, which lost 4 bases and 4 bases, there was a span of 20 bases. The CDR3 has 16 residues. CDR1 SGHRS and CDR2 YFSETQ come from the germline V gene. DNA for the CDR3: TGCGCCAGCAGCCTTGTCAATCGAAGGGGCGGAGAGACCCAGTACTTC. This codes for CASSLVNRRGGETQYF.

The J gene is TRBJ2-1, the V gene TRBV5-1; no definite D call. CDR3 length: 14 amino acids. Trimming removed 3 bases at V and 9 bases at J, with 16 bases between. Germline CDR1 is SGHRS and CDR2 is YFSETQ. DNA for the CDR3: TGCGCCAGCAGCTCGTCTTCCCCCCTGGGTGAGCAGTTCTTC. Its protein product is CASSSSSPLGEQFF.

CDR3: CATSREYEQYF. The CDR3 DNA reads TGTGCCACCAGCCGGGAGTACGAGCAGTACTTC. V gene TRBV10-3 combines with J gene TRBJ2-7, with D perhaps TRBD2 (6 bases). This CDR3 has 11 amino acids. The V gene lost 10 bases and the J gene lost 4 bases, with 11 bases spanning the gap. The germline gives CDR1 ENHRY, CDR2 SYGVKD.

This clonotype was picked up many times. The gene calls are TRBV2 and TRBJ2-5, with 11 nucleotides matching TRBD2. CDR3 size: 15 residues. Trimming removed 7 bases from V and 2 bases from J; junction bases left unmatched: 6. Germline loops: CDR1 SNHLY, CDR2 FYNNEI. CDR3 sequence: CASKGTSGPQETQYF. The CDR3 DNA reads TGTGCCAGCAAAGGGACTAGCGGACCGCAAGAGACCCAGTACTTC.

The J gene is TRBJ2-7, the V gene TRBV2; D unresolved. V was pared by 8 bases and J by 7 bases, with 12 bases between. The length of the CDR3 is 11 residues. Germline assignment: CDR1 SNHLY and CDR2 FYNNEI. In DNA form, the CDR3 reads TGTGCCAGCCGGGCAGTGGGGGAGCAGTACTTC. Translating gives CASRAVGEQYF.

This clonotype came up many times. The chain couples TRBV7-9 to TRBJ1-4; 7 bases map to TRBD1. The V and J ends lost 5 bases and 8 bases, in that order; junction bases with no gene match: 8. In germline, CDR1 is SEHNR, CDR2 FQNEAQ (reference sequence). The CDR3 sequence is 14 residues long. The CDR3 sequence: CASSPRDSREKLFF. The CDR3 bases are TGTGCCAGCAGCCCACGGGACAGTAGAGAAAAACTGTTTTTT.

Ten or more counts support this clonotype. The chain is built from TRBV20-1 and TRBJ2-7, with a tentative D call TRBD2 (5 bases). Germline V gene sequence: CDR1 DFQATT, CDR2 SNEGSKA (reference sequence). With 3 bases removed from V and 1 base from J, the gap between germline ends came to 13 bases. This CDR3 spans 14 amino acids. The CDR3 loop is CSASGKSGSYEQYF. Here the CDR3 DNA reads TGCAGTGCTAGCGGGAAGTCGGGATCCTACGAGCAGTACTTC.